Following are 11 T cell receptor beta chains from one sample sequenced in a study of T cell repertoires in cytomegalovirus infection. Using its own MiXCR run on the reads, TCRdb lists one record per CDR3 protein. This sample has about 890,000 distinct CDR3 sequences, with 31% found just once. Their antigen targets remain unknown. This material consisted of cultured CD8+ T cells from PBMCs, taken from culture after CMV antigen stimulation. The receptors derive from a human donor in good health (CMV status not recorded). Some clones in this sample may be carry-over from other donors' samples.

The chain carries TRBV29-1 and TRBJ1-1; TRBD1 is a possible D gene (6 bases). Germline values: CDR1 SQVTM, CDR2 ANQGSEA. The CDR3 is made up of 11 amino acids. The V and J ends lost 7 bases and 8 bases respectively, with 14 bases between them. The CDR3 region has the DNA TGCAGCGGGGGGCGGCTTTCCGAAGCTTTCTTT. Protein sequence: CSGGRLSEAFF.

This clonotype occurred a few times. V gene TRBV6-5 combines with J gene TRBJ2-5; D uncertain. The CDR3 is 12 residues long. Germline V lookup: CDR1 MNHEY, CDR2 SVGAGI. V lost 3 bases and J 4 bases, leaving 6 bases between the germline ends. CDR3 DNA: TGTGCCAGCAGTTATTCAGTAGAGACCCAGTACTTC. It specifies CASSYSVETQYF.

The chain employs TRBV6-6 and TRBJ2-1, with 7 bases matching TRBD2. Germline values: CDR1 MNHNY, CDR2 SVGAGI (reference sequence). Trimming cost V 5 bases and J 3 bases; bases outside gene matches: 4. This CDR3 contains 14 residues. For the CDR3, the DNA is TGTGCCAGCAGTCCCGGGACTATCTACAATGAGCAGTTCTTC. Translating it yields CASSPGTIYNEQFF.

This clonotype was seen only a few times. This sequence joins TRBV25-1 and TRBJ1-6; no firm D call. Germline CDR1 MGHDK, CDR2 SYGVNS. CDR3 length equals 15 residues. V was trimmed by 1 base and J by 4 bases, leaving 8 bases between them. Here the CDR3 reads CASSELAEYNSPLHF. DNA of the CDR3: TGTGCCAGCAGTGAATTGGCGGAATATAATTCACCCCTCCACTTT.

This clonotype has only a few counts. The chain employs TRBV27 and TRBJ2-5; D is unresolved. Germline V CDR1 and CDR2: MNHEY, SMNVEV (reference sequence). V was shortened by 0 bases and J by 2 bases, with 16 bases between the two germline ends. This CDR3 spans 17 amino acids. The CDR3, as DNA: TGTGCCAGCAGTTTATCAATCCGAGGTCTTAGGCAAGAGACCCAGTACTTC. This gives the protein CASSLSIRGLRQETQYF.

The chain recombines TRBV6-5 with TRBJ1-5, with unresolved D. CDR1 is MNHEY and CDR2 is SVGAGI in the germline V gene. The CDR3 extends over 14 amino acids. V lost 2 bases and J lost 7, with 12 bases in between. This CDR3 is CASSYGPGGQPQHF. As DNA, the CDR3 is TGTGCCAGCAGTTACGGGCCCGGCGGGCAGCCCCAGCATTTT.

A few counts support this clonotype. This chain uses TRBV12-3 or TRBV12-4 with TRBJ1-5, with TRBD1 as a possible D gene (6 bases). V lost 6 bases and J lost 4, with 19 bases in between. The CDR3 runs to 16 residues. In DNA form, the CDR3 reads TGTGCCAGCAGATCGTCAAGTTCGGGACAAAATCAGCCCCAGCATTTT. Its translation is CASRSSSSGQNQPQHF.

DNA of the CDR3: TGTGCCACCTGCGACAGTCTCCGAACCGGGGAGCTGTTTTTT. Its protein product is CATCDSLRTGELFF. The chain employs TRBV24-1 and TRBJ2-2, with a weak D call TRBD1 (5 bases). This CDR3 is 14 amino acids long. Germline CDR1 reads KGHDR; CDR2 reads SFDVKD. V dropped 9 bases and J dropped 5 bases, with 15 bases sitting between them.

The V call is TRBV6-5, the J call TRBJ1-2; the D is unclear. CDR3 length: 14 amino acids. The germline V gene encodes CDR1 MNHEY and CDR2 SVGAGI. V was pared by 8 bases and J by 2 bases, with 15 bases between. The CDR3 here is CASREQDQNYGYTF. Written as DNA, the CDR3 is TGTGCCAGCCGGGAGCAGGACCAAAACTATGGCTACACCTTC.

A remark on this clonotype: This may come from a read error, since a much larger clone is one base off. CDR3 nucleotides: TGTGCCAGCAGCCCGACTAGCAATGAGCAGTCCTTC. Translated: CASSPTSNEQSF. V usage is TRBV7-3 and J usage is TRBJ2-1, with 7 bases fitting TRBD2. The CDR3 consists of 12 residues. CDR1 is SGHTA and CDR2 is FQGTGA in the germline V gene.

Ten or more counts support this clonotype. This chain joins TRBV7-2 and TRBJ2-3; tentatively, D is TRBD2 (6 bases). CDR3 length: 14 residues. From germline, CDR1 is SGHTA and CDR2 FQGNSA. V lost 1 base and J 5 bases, leaving 10 bases between the germline ends. The CDR3 nucleotides read TGTGCCAGCAGCTTAGTGGGACTTCAAGATACGCAGTATTTT. Amino acids: CASSLVGLQDTQYF.